Presented here are 8 T cell receptor beta chains from one specimen sequenced in a study of shared clonotypes between healthy human individuals. Profiling relied on immunoSEQ multiplex PCR, and the TCRdb table lists in-frame clones only, not all of them. The sample records about 2 million clones, approximately 94% being singletons. Naive CD8 isolation took CD45RO-negative cells positively selected for CCR7 and excluded terminally differentiated effector memory CD45RA+ cells. Sequenced input: naive CD8+ T cells sorted from blood. The receptors originated from a man aged 18 to 29 in good health.

J is TRBJ1-1 and V is TRBV4-1; TRBD1 might be the D (6 bases). This CDR3 contains 17 residues. Trimming pared 6 bases from V and 3 bases from J, leaving 23 bases between. CDR1 and CDR2 (germline): MGHRA, YSYEKL. For the CDR3, the DNA is TGCGCCAGCAGTCCAAGACCGGGGGCGCCGTCCTACACTGAAGCTTTCTTT. Translated, it gives CASSPRPGAPSYTEAFF.

The chain combines TRBV27 with TRBJ2-7; D remains ambiguous. The CDR3 length is 13 residues. V lost 2 bases and J lost 4, with 9 bases in between. Per germline, CDR1 MNHEY and CDR2 SMNVEV (reference sequence). The CDR3 DNA reads as TGTGCCAGCAGTTTAGGTAGGCGATACGAGCAGTACTTC. It encodes CASSLGRRYEQYF.

Here the CDR3 reads CASSFANPRTLTEYEQYF. CDR3 DNA sequence: TGTGCCAGCAGCTTCGCAAACCCCCGGACTTTAACGGAGTACGAGCAGTACTTC. The chain employs TRBV5-4 and TRBJ2-7; D is perhaps TRBD2 (5 bases). Germline assignment: CDR1 SGHNT and CDR2 YYREEE (reference sequence). Trimming cost V 2 bases and J 4 bases, with 25 bases left between them. The CDR3 covers 18 residues.

The chain joins TRBV10-3 to TRBJ2-7; D is perhaps TRBD2 (5 bases). CDR1 and CDR2 from the germline V gene are ENHRY and SYGVKD. V was pared by 3 bases and J by 6 bases, with 15 bases between. CDR3 length: 14 amino acids. The CDR3 loop reads CAISDSRGSVEQYF. In nucleotides, the CDR3 is TGTGCCATCAGTGATTCCCGGGGATCTGTCGAGCAGTACTTC.

The chain is built from TRBV27 and TRBJ2-7, with D maybe TRBD1 (6 bases). With 5 bases removed from V and 6 bases from J, the gap between germline ends came to 20 bases. From germline, CDR1 is MNHEY and CDR2 SMNVEV (reference sequence). This CDR3 contains 15 residues. The CDR3 reads CASSPTPTGLLEQYF. DNA for the CDR3: TGTGCCAGCAGTCCCACACCGACAGGTCTCCTCGAGCAGTACTTC.

V and J are TRBV28 and TRBJ2-5; TRBD2 matches at 7 bases. CDR3 size: 16 residues. Losses at the gene ends were 2 bases for V and 5 bases for J; bases not matched to a gene: 11. Germline assignment: CDR1 MDHEN and CDR2 SYDVKM. The CDR3 coding sequence is TGTGCCAGCAGTTTAGGAGGTGAAGGGAGGGCGGAGACCCAGTACTTC. Its translation is CASSLGGEGRAETQYF.

The chain links TRBV5-4 to TRBJ1-4; D is uncertain. The V end was cut by 3 bases, the J end by 4 bases, with 7 bases between. Germline V CDR1 and CDR2: SGHNT, YYREEE (reference sequence). The CDR3 has 13 residues. CDR3 coding DNA: TGTGCCAGCAGCTGGCGGGGTAATGAAAAACTGTTTTTT. This encodes CASSWRGNEKLFF.

The chain joins TRBV6-6 to TRBJ1-4; D gene unclear. In germline, CDR1 is MNHNY, CDR2 SVGAGI (reference sequence). This CDR3 is built from 13 residues. V lost 0 bases to trimming and J lost 5 bases, with 4 bases between them. Here the CDR3 DNA reads TGTGCCAGCAGTTACTCGGAAAATGAAAAACTGTTTTTT. Protein product: CASSYSENEKLFF.